The 23 T cell receptor beta chains listed next were all sequenced from one sample in a study of blood T cell repertoires in COVID-19. TCRdb's table, derived via immunoSEQ multiplex PCR, lists solely in-frame clones and lacks some. The sample shows roughly 88,000 clones, around 88% of them seen only once. Sequenced material: peripheral blood. The receptors originated from a woman aged 60-75 years with COVID-19, enrolled during active disease.

J is TRBJ2-3 and V is TRBV11-3, with D possibly TRBD2 on 6 matching bases. Deletions cut 0 bases from V and 0 bases from J, with 7 bases between. The CDR3 loop spans 15 amino acids. CDR1 is SGHNT and CDR2 is YENEEA in the germline V gene. In DNA form, the CDR3 reads TGTGCCAGCAGCTTAGACGGGACTAGCACAGATACGCAGTATTTT. Translated, it gives CASSLDGTSTDTQYF.

The CDR3 DNA follows: TGTGCCAGCAGGGACCGGGACAGGACGAATGAGCAGTTCTTC. This codes for CASRDRDRTNEQFF. This rearrangement joins TRBV2 to TRBJ2-1; the match to TRBD1 covers 8 bases. Per the germline V gene, CDR1 is SNHLY and CDR2 is FYNNEI. This CDR3 has 14 residues. V lost 6 bases and J lost 7; bases outside the gene matches: 8.

The rearrangement uses TRBV3-1 (or the pseudogene TRBV3-2) and TRBJ2-3, with 10 bases fitting TRBD2. Germline loops: CDR1 LGHDT, CDR2 YNNKEL (reference sequence). This CDR3 spans 17 amino acids. The junction had 7 bases not matched to a gene; V was cut back by 3 bases and J by 1 base. The DNA of the CDR3 is TGTGCCAGCAGCCATTTTAAGCGGGGGGGCGGCACAGATACGCAGTATTTT. Its translation: CASSHFKRGGGTDTQYF.

The J gene is TRBJ1-2, the V gene TRBV15; 9 nucleotides line up with TRBD1. V shed 1 base and J 2 bases; nucleotides not matched to a gene: 11. The CDR3 has 18 amino acids. Looked up from germline, CDR1 is LNHNV and CDR2 is YYDKDF (reference sequence). The CDR3 DNA is TGTGCCACCAGCAGAGCAAGGACAGGGGATCGTCGCAACTATGGCTACACCTTC. It codes for CATSRARTGDRRNYGYTF.

The V and J genes are TRBV18 and TRBJ1-2; D perhaps matches TRBD1 (6 bases). Germline values: CDR1 KGHSH, CDR2 LQKENI. This CDR3 is 15 amino acids long. The ends were cut back, 6 bases at V and 0 bases at J, with 14 bases in the middle. The CDR3 DNA reads as TGTGCCAGCTCTCCGGACAGCTCAGCTAACTATGGCTACACCTTC. It specifies CASSPDSSANYGYTF.

The chain combines TRBV7-9 with TRBJ1-3, with 7 bases fitting TRBD1. Germline V CDR1 and CDR2: SEHNR, FQNEAQ (reference sequence). This CDR3 is 15 amino acids long. V shed 5 bases and J 4 bases; nucleotides not matched to a gene: 8. DNA of the CDR3: TGTGCCAGCAGCAAACAAGCAGGGGGAGGAAACACCATATATTTT. Protein product: CASSKQAGGGNTIYF.

The V and J genes are TRBV5-1 and TRBJ2-3; 7 bases line up with TRBD2. CDR3 size: 16 residues. V lost 4 bases, J lost 2 bases, and 10 bases stayed unmatched. Germline CDR1 is SGHRS and CDR2 is YFSETQ. The CDR3 loop is CASSPGPSGYTDTQYF. DNA of the CDR3: TGCGCCAGCAGCCCCGGCCCTAGCGGTTACACAGATACGCAGTATTTT.

The V and J genes are TRBV4-2 and TRBJ2-1, with 9 bases identical to TRBD1. Trimming cost V 2 bases and J 6 bases; bases outside gene matches: 8. CDR3 length: 16 residues. CDR1 and CDR2 (germline): LGHNA, YNFKEQ. The CDR3 region is CASSQQQGALRNEQFF. CDR3 coding DNA: TGTGCCAGCAGCCAACAACAGGGGGCGCTTCGCAATGAGCAGTTCTTC.

This rearrangement joins TRBV12-5 to TRBJ1-2, with 9 nucleotides matching TRBD1. The germline gives CDR1 LGHNT, CDR2 FRNRAP. Germline trimming cut 3 bases from V and 8 bases from J; bases unmatched to any gene: 4. The CDR3 is 13 residues long. DNA of the CDR3: TGTGCTAGTGGTTTCGGGACAGGGCGAGGCTACACCTTC. The encoded protein is CASGFGTGRGYTF.

This chain joins TRBV7-2 and TRBJ2-2, with D uncertain. V was trimmed by 4 bases and J by 3 bases, leaving 3 bases between them. The CDR3 runs 12 residues. Germline V lookup: CDR1 SGHTA, CDR2 FQGNSA. CDR3 in amino acids: CASSSYTGELFF. In nucleotides, the CDR3 is TGTGCCAGCAGCTCCTACACCGGGGAGCTGTTTTTT.

The chain links TRBV7-8 to TRBJ1-2; perhaps TRBD1 as D (5 bases). The CDR3 is made up of 13 amino acids. Trimming took 1 base from V and 5 from J, leaving 8 bases between them. Per the germline V gene, CDR1 is SGHVS and CDR2 is FQNEAQ. This chain's CDR3 is CASSLGQGYGYTF. CDR3 coding DNA: TGTGCCAGCAGCTTAGGGCAGGGATATGGCTACACCTTC.

The V gene is TRBV5-6, the J gene TRBJ1-1, with D hard to call. CDR3 length: 14 residues. Germline V gives CDR1 SGHDT, CDR2 YYEEEE. V was clipped by 0 bases and J by 6 bases, with 12 bases between them. The CDR3 DNA reads as TGTGCCAGCAGCTTGGCTTGGCGGGCCGCTGAAGCTTTCTTT. It codes for CASSLAWRAAEAFF.

Only a few counts were recorded for this clone. Other DNA sequences in this specimen translate into the identical CDR3. V and J are TRBV9 and TRBJ2-7, with 15 positions matching TRBD2. The V segment lost 3 bases and the J segment 0 bases; nucleotides outside the gene matches: 4. This CDR3 region has 17 residues. Germline lookup yields CDR1 SGDLS and CDR2 YYNGEE. CDR3 sequence reads: CASSAGLAGGPSYEQYF. The CDR3 DNA sequence: TGTGCCAGCAGCGCGGGACTAGCGGGGGGTCCCTCCTACGAGCAGTACTTC.

This chain connects TRBV3-1 (or the pseudogene TRBV3-2) to TRBJ1-4, with unresolved D. Trimming removed 0 bases from V and 0 bases from J, with 11 bases in between. The CDR3 runs to 17 residues. Germline V gene sequence: CDR1 LGHDT, CDR2 YNNKEL (reference sequence). CDR3 in amino acids: CASSQEGEGATNEKLFF. CDR3 in DNA: TGTGCCAGCAGCCAAGAGGGAGAGGGTGCAACTAATGAAAAACTGTTTTTT.

This chain links TRBV5-1 with TRBJ2-5, with D possibly being TRBD1 (6 bases). CDR1 and CDR2 (germline): SGHRS, YFSETQ. V lost 4 bases to trimming and J lost 5 bases, with 9 bases between them. The length of the CDR3 is 12 residues. The CDR3 DNA is TGCGCCAGCAGCCAGGGGCTGGAGACCCAGTACTTC. It encodes CASSQGLETQYF.

This clone was picked up one time. The chain combines TRBV4-2 with TRBJ1-2; TRBD1 agrees at 8 bases. This CDR3 comprises 13 residues. From germline, CDR1 is LGHNA and CDR2 YNFKEQ. Trimming cost V 4 bases and J 5 bases; bases outside gene matches: 3. Written as DNA, the CDR3 is TGTGCCAGCAGCCTAACAGGGGGTTATGGCTACACCTTC. It yields the protein CASSLTGGYGYTF.

The chain links TRBV4-3 to TRBJ1-1; tentative D call: TRBD1 (6 bases). Germline-derived CDR1 and CDR2 are LGHNA and YSLEER. This CDR3 region has 13 residues. Trimming removed 0 bases from V and 11 bases from J, with 13 bases in between. DNA for the CDR3: TGCGCCAGCAGCCAAGAATACAGGGCAAGGGCTTTCTTT. Protein sequence: CASSQEYRARAFF.

This chain connects TRBV4-3 to TRBJ2-6, with D perhaps matching TRBD1 (7 bases). Per the germline V gene, CDR1 is LGHNA and CDR2 is YSLEER. CDR3 length: 19 residues. V was cut by 1 base and J by 4 bases, with 20 bases left in between. CDR3 residues: CASSQVGRRGLKGANVLTF. The CDR3 DNA reads as TGCGCCAGCAGCCAAGTCGGTCGGAGGGGGCTTAAAGGGGCCAACGTCCTGACTTTC.

The rearrangement uses TRBV19 and TRBJ1-5; 8 bases agree with TRBD1. This CDR3 has 15 amino acids. Germline values: CDR1 LNHDA, CDR2 SQIVND (reference sequence). The J segment lost 1 base and the V segment lost 4 bases, leaving 3 bases of the junction unmatched. CDR3 sequence reads: CASSSQGASNQPQHF. The CDR3 DNA is TGTGCCAGTAGTAGCCAGGGGGCGAGCAATCAGCCCCAGCATTTT.

A single count supports this clone. The rearrangement uses TRBV19 and TRBJ1-5; unclear D gene. Trimming cost V 3 bases and J 5 bases, with 8 bases left between them. Germline V lookup: CDR1 LNHDA, CDR2 SQIVND (reference sequence). The CDR3 covers 13 residues. The CDR3 DNA sequence: TGTGCCAGTAGTATCGCGGGAGATCAGCCCCAGCATTTT. It is translated as CASSIAGDQPQHF. Full variable domain (remainder filled in from reference TRBV19 and TRBJ1-5): DGGITQSPKYLFRKEGQNVTLSCEQNLNHDAMYWYRQDPGQGLRLIYYSQIVNDFQKGDIAEGYSVSREKKESFPLTVTSAQKNPTAFYLCASSIAGDQPQHFGDGTRLSIL.

This chain joins TRBV7-4 and TRBJ1-2; 7 bases are shared with TRBD1. With 1 base clipped from V and 5 bases from J, the junction kept 10 bases outside the gene matches. This CDR3 contains 16 residues. CDR1 is SGHVT and CDR2 is SQSDAQ in the germline V gene. CDR3 sequence (DNA): TGTGCCAGCAGCTTAGGGACAGGCGTCACACTTTATGGCTACACCTTC. Its protein is CASSLGTGVTLYGYTF.

The genes are TRBV7-2 and TRBJ2-1; 7 nucleotides align to TRBD1. The V gene end was trimmed by 5 bases and the J gene end by 6 bases; junction bases not matched to a gene: 4. This CDR3 region has 13 residues. Germline V gene sequence: CDR1 SGHTA, CDR2 FQGNSA. The CDR3 coding sequence is TGTGCCAGCAGCGTCGACAGGGTCAATGAGCAGTTCTTC. This gives the protein CASSVDRVNEQFF.

This clone was detected many times. The rearrangement links TRBV9 to TRBJ2-7, with TRBD1 identical over 7 bases. Per the germline V gene, CDR1 is SGDLS and CDR2 is YYNGEE. The CDR3 extends over 16 amino acids. The ends lost 1 base at V and 0 bases at J; junction bases unmatched: 7. The CDR3 reads CASSVSAGGFSYEQYF. CDR3 nucleotides: TGTGCCAGCAGCGTATCGGCAGGGGGTTTCTCCTACGAGCAGTACTTC.